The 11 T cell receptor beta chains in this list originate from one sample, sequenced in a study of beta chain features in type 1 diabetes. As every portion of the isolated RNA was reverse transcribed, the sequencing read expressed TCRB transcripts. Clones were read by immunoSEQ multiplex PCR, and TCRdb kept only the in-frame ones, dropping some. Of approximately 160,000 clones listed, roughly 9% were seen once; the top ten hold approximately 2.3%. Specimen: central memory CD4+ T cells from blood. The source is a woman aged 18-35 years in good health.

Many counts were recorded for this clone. The CDR3 DNA sequence: TGTGCCAGCAGCCGTGCGGGGGCGGGGGGCACAGATACGCAGTATTTT. Its protein product is CASSRAGAGGTDTQYF. The chain joins TRBV7-2 to TRBJ2-3, with a weak D call TRBD2 (7 bases). V was shortened by 5 bases and J by 1 base, with 16 bases between the two germline ends. Germline assignment: CDR1 SGHTA and CDR2 FQGNSA. The CDR3 totals 16 residues.

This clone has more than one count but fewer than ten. The CDR3 loop is CASNGQDNTIYF. As DNA, the CDR3 is TGTGCCAGCAACGGACAGGACAACACCATATATTTT. The rearrangement links TRBV2 to TRBJ1-3; 7 bases are shared with TRBD1. V lost 7 bases, J lost 7 bases, and 4 bases stayed unmatched. CDR3 size: 12 residues. Germline V lookup: CDR1 SNHLY, CDR2 FYNNEI.

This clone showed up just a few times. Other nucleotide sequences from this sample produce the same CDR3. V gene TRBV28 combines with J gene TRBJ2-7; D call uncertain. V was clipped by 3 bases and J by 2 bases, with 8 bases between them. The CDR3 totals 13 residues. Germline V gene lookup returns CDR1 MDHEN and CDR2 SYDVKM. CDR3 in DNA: TGTGCCAGCAGTTTGGTCCAGACCTACGAGCAGTACTTC. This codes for CASSLVQTYEQYF.

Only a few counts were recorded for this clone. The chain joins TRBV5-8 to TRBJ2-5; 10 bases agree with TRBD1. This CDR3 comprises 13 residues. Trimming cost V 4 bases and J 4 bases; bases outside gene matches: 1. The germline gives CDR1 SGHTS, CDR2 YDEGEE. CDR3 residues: CASSRDRGETQYF. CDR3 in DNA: TGTGCCAGCAGCAGGGACAGGGGAGAGACCCAGTACTTC.

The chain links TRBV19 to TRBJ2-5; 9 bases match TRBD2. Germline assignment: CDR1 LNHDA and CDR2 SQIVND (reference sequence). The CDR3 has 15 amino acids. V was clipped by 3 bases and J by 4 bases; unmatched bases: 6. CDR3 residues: CASSIGGRAGETQYF. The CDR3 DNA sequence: TGTGCCAGTAGTATCGGCGGGAGGGCCGGAGAGACCCAGTACTTC.

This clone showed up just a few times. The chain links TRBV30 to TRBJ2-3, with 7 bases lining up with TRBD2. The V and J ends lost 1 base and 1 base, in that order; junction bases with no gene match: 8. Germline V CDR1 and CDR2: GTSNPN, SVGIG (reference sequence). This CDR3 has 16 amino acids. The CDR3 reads CAWSAGASGGTDTQYF. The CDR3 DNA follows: TGTGCCTGGAGTGCTGGGGCTAGCGGAGGCACAGATACGCAGTATTTT.

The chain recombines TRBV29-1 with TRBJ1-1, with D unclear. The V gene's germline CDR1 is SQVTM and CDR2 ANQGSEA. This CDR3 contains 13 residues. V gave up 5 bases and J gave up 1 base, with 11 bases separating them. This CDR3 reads CSVTGEANTEAFF. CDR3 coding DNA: TGCAGCGTTACCGGGGAGGCGAACACTGAAGCTTTCTTT.

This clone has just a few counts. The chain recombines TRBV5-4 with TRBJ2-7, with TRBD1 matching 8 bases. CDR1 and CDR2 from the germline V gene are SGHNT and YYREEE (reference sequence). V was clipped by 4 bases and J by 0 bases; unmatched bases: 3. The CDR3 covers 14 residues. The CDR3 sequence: CASSGQGGSYEQYF. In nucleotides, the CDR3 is TGTGCCAGCAGCGGACAGGGAGGCTCCTACGAGCAGTACTTC.

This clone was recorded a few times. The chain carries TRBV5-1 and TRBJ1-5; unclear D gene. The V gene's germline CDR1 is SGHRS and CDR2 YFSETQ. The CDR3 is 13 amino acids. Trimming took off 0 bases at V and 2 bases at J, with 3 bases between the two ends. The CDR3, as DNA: TGCGCCAGCAGCTTGGCCGGCAATCAGCCCCAGCATTTT. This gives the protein CASSLAGNQPQHF.

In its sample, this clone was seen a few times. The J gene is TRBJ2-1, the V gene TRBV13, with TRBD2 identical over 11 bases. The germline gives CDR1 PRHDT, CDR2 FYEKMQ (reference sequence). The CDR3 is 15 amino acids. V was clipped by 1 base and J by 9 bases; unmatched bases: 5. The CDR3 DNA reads TGTGCCAGCAGCTTAGTGGCTAGCGGGGGGTTTGAGCAGTTCTTC. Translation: CASSLVASGGFEQFF.

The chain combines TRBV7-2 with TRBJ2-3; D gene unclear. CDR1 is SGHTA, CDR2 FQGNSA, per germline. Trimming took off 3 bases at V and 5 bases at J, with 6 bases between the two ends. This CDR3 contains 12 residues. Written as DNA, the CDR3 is TGTGCCAGCAGCTTCGTTAGAGATACGCAGTATTTT. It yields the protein CASSFVRDTQYF.